These T cell receptor beta chains were read from a single sample in a study of blood T cell repertoires in COVID-19. The data were produced by immunoSEQ multiplex PCR, yet TCRdb's version contains in-frame clones alone and is incomplete. The data hold 150,000 to 200,000 clones, with about 77% observed a single time. The sequencing sample was made of peripheral blood. These receptors all come from a woman older than 75 with active or convalescent COVID-19. CDR3s include the opening cysteine and the closing phenylalanine or tryptophan. A D gene is named only where the DNA matches it firmly. Clone size is not always given. Where it is, it says once, few, many or a class for expanded clones.

d_call,clone_size,j_call,v_call,cdr3_aa,cdr3_nt
NA,NA,TRBJ2-1,TRBV6-5,CASSYAFPGQIEQFF,TGTGCCAGCAGTTACGCCTTTCCCGGACAGATTGAGCAGTTCTTC
NA,once,TRBJ2-4,TRBV27,CASSLVWAETAKNIQYF,TGTGCCAGCAGTCTGGTTTGGGCAGAAACTGCCAAAAACATTCAGTACTTC
NA,NA,TRBJ1-1,TRBV27,CASSIQTGGTEAFF,TGTGCCAGCAGTATACAGACGGGGGGCACTGAAGCTTTCTTT
TRBD1,NA,TRBJ2-5,TRBV24-1,CATSDPHGQGTGETQYF,TGTGCCACCAGTGACCCTCACGGACAGGGCACTGGGGAGACCCAGTACTTC
NA,NA,TRBJ1-5,TRBV19,CATEINHGSNQPQHF,TGTGCCACCGAAATTAACCACGGTAGCAATCAGCCCCAGCATTTT
NA,NA,TRBJ2-7,TRBV2,CASSGAGSYEQYF,TGTGCCAGCAGTGGAGCGGGCAGCTACGAGCAGTACTTC
TRBD1,NA,TRBJ2-2,TRBV6-2/TRBV6-3,CASSIRTGINTGELFF,TGTGCCAGCAGCATCCGGACAGGGATTAACACCGGGGAGCTGTTTTTT
TRBD1,few,TRBJ2-1,TRBV28,CASSQGQGSYNEQFF,TGTGCCAGCAGCCAAGGACAGGGCTCCTACAATGAGCAGTTCTTC
NA,NA,TRBJ1-3,TRBV10-3,CAISESLDYSGNTIYF,TGTGCCATCAGTGAGTCTCTGGACTACTCTGGAAACACCATATATTTT
NA,NA,TRBJ1-4,TRBV5-1,CASSGQNNEKLFF,TGCGCCAGCAGCGGACAGAATAATGAAAAACTGTTTTTT
TRBD1,NA,TRBJ2-1,TRBV25-1,CASSEAGTGNYNEQFF,TGTGCCAGCAGTGAGGCCGGGACAGGGAACTACAATGAGCAGTTCTTC
TRBD1,NA,TRBJ1-2,TRBV18,CASSPDRDSRGYTF,TGTGCCAGCTCACCCGATAGGGACAGCCGAGGCTACACCTTC
TRBD2,NA,TRBJ2-5,TRBV29-1,CSVGGGGGETQYF,TGCAGCGTTGGTGGCGGGGGGGGAGAGACCCAGTACTTC
NA,NA,TRBJ2-7,TRBV5-1,CASSSDRDILYEQYF,TGCGCCAGCAGTTCCGACCGGGACATCCTCTACGAGCAGTACTTC
TRBD1,NA,TRBJ2-2,TRBV28,CASSLPKPGQGELFF,TGTGCCAGCAGTTTACCAAAACCGGGACAGGGAGAGCTGTTTTTT
NA,NA,TRBJ1-6,TRBV15,CATSSPPTISNSPLHF,TGTGCCACCAGCAGCCCCCCCACTATTTCAAATTCACCCCTCCACTTT
NA,NA,TRBJ2-4,TRBV6-1,CASSAPHRDAKNIQYF,TGTGCCAGCAGTGCGCCCCACAGGGATGCCAAAAACATTCAGTACTTC
NA,NA,TRBJ1-4,TRBV28,CASSLFSSIEKLFF,TGTGCCAGCAGTTTATTTTCCTCTATTGAAAAACTGTTTTTT
NA,NA,TRBJ2-7,TRBV9,CASSVGGGSEQYF,TGTGCCAGCAGCGTAGGAGGGGGTAGCGAGCAGTACTTC
NA,few,TRBJ1-5,TRBV5-1,CASKKSGDSNQPQHF,TGCGCCAGCAAAAAGTCAGGGGACAGCAATCAGCCCCAGCATTTT
NA,NA,TRBJ2-7,TRBV4-3,CASSQDKGGDYEQYF,TGCGCCAGCAGCCAAGATAAAGGGGGGGATTACGAGCAGTACTTC
NA,NA,TRBJ2-7,TRBV7-9,CASSLGGSSSYSYEQYF,TGTGCCAGCAGCTTAGGCGGTTCCTCCAGTTACTCCTACGAGCAGTACTTC
NA,NA,TRBJ2-5,TRBV7-2,CASSLGPETQYF,TGTGCCAGCAGCTTAGGTCCGGAGACCCAGTACTTC
NA,NA,TRBJ2-1,TRBV15,CATSRDPGSSYNEQFF,TGTGCCACCAGCAGAGATCCGGGTAGCTCCTACAATGAGCAGTTCTTC
TRBD1,NA,TRBJ2-3,TRBV9,CASSVSGTASTDTQYF,TGTGCCAGCAGCGTATCGGGGACAGCGAGCACAGATACGCAGTATTTT
NA,few,TRBJ1-2,TRBV7-2,CASSPASGYTF,TGTGCCAGCAGCCCCGCGAGCGGCTACACCTTC
NA,NA,TRBJ1-2,TRBV6-5,CASSAFGGGYTF,TGTGCCAGCAGCGCTTTTGGGGGCGGCTACACCTTC
TRBD2,NA,TRBJ2-3,TRBV28,CASSPSGEGTDTQYF,TGTGCCAGCAGTCCTAGCGGGGAAGGGACAGATACGCAGTATTTT
NA,NA,TRBJ1-2,TRBV25-1,CASSEPRVDLYGYTF,TGTGCCAGCAGTGAACCCAGGGTCGATTTATATGGCTACACCTTC
NA,NA,TRBJ1-3,TRBV4-1,CASSQGALSGNTIYF,TGCGCCAGCAGCCAAGGGGCACTCTCTGGAAACACCATATATTTT
TRBD1,NA,TRBJ2-3,TRBV3-1/TRBV3-2,CASSLRDRNTDTQYF,TGTGCCAGCAGCCTCCGGGACAGAAACACAGATACGCAGTATTTT
NA,NA,TRBJ2-1,TRBV7-8,CASSPRVYNEQFF,TGTGCCAGCAGCCCCCGGGTCTACAATGAGCAGTTCTTC
NA,once,TRBJ2-3,TRBV15,CATSSHTDTQYF,TGTGCCACCAGCAGTCACACAGATACGCAGTATTTT
NA,NA,TRBJ1-4,TRBV5-8,CASSLRLRMQGRNEKLFF,TGTGCCAGCAGCTTGAGGTTACGAATGCAGGGCCGTAATGAAAAACTGTTTTTT
TRBD1,NA,TRBJ2-5,TRBV7-9,CASSLDGTGGKETQYF,TGTGCCAGCAGCCTGGATGGGACAGGGGGGAAAGAGACCCAGTACTTC
NA,NA,TRBJ2-3,TRBV27,CASSPLAVLSTDTQYF,TGTGCCAGCAGTCCTCTGGCGGTCCTTAGCACAGATACGCAGTATTTT
NA,few,TRBJ1-5,TRBV7-2,CASSLERTNQPQHF,TGTGCCAGCAGCTTAGAGAGAACCAATCAGCCCCAGCATTTT
TRBD1,NA,TRBJ2-7,TRBV5-4,CASSPRQGESYEQYF,TGTGCCAGCAGCCCACGACAGGGGGAGTCCTACGAGCAGTACTTC
NA,NA,TRBJ2-3,TRBV5-1,CASTLGVTDTQYF,TGCGCCAGCACTCTCGGGGTCACAGATACGCAGTATTTT